The present entry profiles one TCR beta chain with its context. Its antigen is undetermined. The data were taken from a study of Ad26.COV2.S vaccination and SARS-CoV-2 variants. Study-wide context: Donor participated within the Ad26.COV2.S arm of the COV1001 trial.

Sequencing was performed with immunoSEQ multiplex PCR; in TCRdb, only in-frame clones are kept and a portion is missing. The sample comprises around 300,000 clones, roughly nine tenths of which are singletons, and about 5% rests with the top ten. Treatment denoted: around 19 received Ad26.COV2.S at low or high dose, single or two shots; roughly five received placebo; per-sample allocation not given. Sampling occurred on day 63 after the first vaccine or placebo injection. Germline-derived CDR1 and CDR2 are SEHNR and FQNEAQ (reference sequence). Between the trimmed V and J ends, which lost 1 base and 5 bases, there was a span of 9 bases. This CDR3 comprises 13 residues. Study conclusions and caveats: Possibly, TCR breadth and depth analyses underestimated total T cell responses. Vaccine and placebo recipients had comparable breadth of non-spike TCRs.

The starting material was peripheral blood, obtained in a trial of Ad26.COV2.S vaccine versus placebo. The chain recombines TRBV7-9 with TRBJ2-7; perhaps TRBD2 as D (5 bases). The TCR sequence derives from a person between 18 and 60 years old who received the Ad26.COV2.S COVID-19 vaccine or a placebo. This CDR3 is CASSLDRGDEQYF. CDR3 DNA: TGTGCCAGCAGCTTAGATCGGGGAGACGAGCAGTACTTC.